These T cell receptor beta chains were read from a single sample in a study of T cells in Graves' hyperthyroidism and ophthalmopathy. TCRdb ran MiXCR on the multiplex PCR reads and lists one entry per CDR3 protein. The sample yields hundreds of thousands of distinct CDR3 sequences, 15% to 20% seen once. The sequencing sample was made of blood. The receptors were gathered from a woman aged 60-75 years with Graves' ophthalmopathy. CDR3s include the opening cysteine and the closing phenylalanine or tryptophan. The order of the fields is V gene, clone size, J gene, D gene, CDR3 DNA, CDR3 protein. D genes are given only for firm matches. Rows may omit the clone size; those that give it use once, few, many or a size class.

TRBV6-1	many	TRBJ2-1	NA	TGTGCCAGCAAGGTTAGCGGAGCCTACAATGAGCAGTTCTTC	CASKVSGAYNEQFF
TRBV27	NA	TRBJ2-1	TRBD2	TGTGCCAGCAGTTCCCTCGGGACTAGCGGGAGGGCCGGGGCGAATGAGCAGTTCTTC	CASSSLGTSGRAGANEQFF
TRBV6-2/TRBV6-3	few	TRBJ1-5	NA	TGTGCCAGCAGTTACGGGGCTGTAAAGAAATATAGCAATCAGCCCCAGCATTTT	CASSYGAVKKYSNQPQHF
TRBV3-1	NA	TRBJ2-3	NA	TGTGCCAGCAGGGGGAACACAGATACGCAGTATTTT	CASRGNTDTQYF
TRBV7-8	NA	TRBJ2-2	TRBD2	TGTGCCAGCAGCTTAGTTTCGTACCCGGGACTAGCGGGATTTAACACCGGGGAGCTGTTTTTT	CASSLVSYPGLAGFNTGELFF
TRBV13	NA	TRBJ2-3	NA	TGTGCCAGCAGCTTATGGTCCGGGACGGAGACAGATACGCAGTATTTT	CASSLWSGTETDTQYF
TRBV27	many	TRBJ2-7	TRBD1	TGTGCCAGCAGTTCACTCACCCGACAGGGTCCCTACGAGCAGTACTTC	CASSSLTRQGPYEQYF
TRBV7-8	NA	TRBJ2-7	TRBD1	TGTGCCAGCAGCTTAGCGGGGGGCAGGGGGCGGTACGAGCAGTACTTC	CASSLAGGRGRYEQYF
TRBV7-9	many	TRBJ1-2	NA	TGTGCCAGCTCCGACTTGAACTATGGCTACACCTTC	CASSDLNYGYTF
TRBV6-2/TRBV6-3	NA	TRBJ1-5	TRBD1	TGTGCCAGCAGTTACACCCGGGACAGAGGCAATCAGCCCCAGCATTTT	CASSYTRDRGNQPQHF
TRBV20-1	NA	TRBJ1-2	NA	TGCAGTGCTAAGATAAATCGCGCGGGAGCGGGCGGCTACACCTTC	CSAKINRAGAGGYTF
TRBV5-1	many	TRBJ2-3	NA	TGCGCCAGCAGCTTGGAGGGGCTAGATACGCAGTATTTT	CASSLEGLDTQYF
TRBV7-7	many	TRBJ1-3	NA	TGTGCTAGCAGCTTTGAACAGGGCAAAGGGTACTCTGGAAACACCATATATTTT	CASSFEQGKGYSGNTIYF
TRBV4-2	many	TRBJ2-7	NA	TGTGCCAGCAGCCAAGAGTCCGGACTTGTAACCTACGAGCAGTACTTC	CASSQESGLVTYEQYF
TRBV5-1	NA	TRBJ1-3	NA	TGCGCCAGCAGCTTGGGATCCCAGGACTCTGGAAACACCATATATTTT	CASSLGSQDSGNTIYF
TRBV27	many	TRBJ1-1	NA	TGTGCCAGCAGCCAGACAGGATACACTGAAGCTTTCTTT	CASSQTGYTEAFF
TRBV20-1	few	TRBJ2-2	TRBD1	TGCAGTGCTGGACAGGGGGCGAACACCGGGGAGCTGTTTTTT	CSAGQGANTGELFF
TRBV7-6	many	TRBJ1-4	TRBD1	TGTGCCAGCAGCACCCAGACAGGGCGGTTTGAAAAACTGTTTTTT	CASSTQTGRFEKLFF
TRBV2	many	TRBJ1-1	NA	TGTGCCAGCAAAAACACCAGGAACACTGAAGCTTTCTTT	CASKNTRNTEAFF
TRBV6-2/TRBV6-3	many	TRBJ2-7	TRBD2	TGTGCCAGCAGTTACTCCCCTTTGGGCAGCGGGAGAAACTACGAGCAGTACTTC	CASSYSPLGSGRNYEQYF
TRBV6-2/TRBV6-3	many	TRBJ2-5	TRBD2	TGTGCCAGCAGTTATGGCTGGACGGCGGGAGAGGAGACCCAGTACTTC	CASSYGWTAGEETQYF
TRBV28	many	TRBJ2-1	NA	TGTGCCAGCAGGAAGGGGGGGGGATCCTACAATGAGCAGTTCTTC	CASRKGGGSYNEQFF
TRBV4-1	many	TRBJ1-2	TRBD1	TGCGCCAGCAGCCTCCCAACAGGGGGAGATGGCTACACCTTC	CASSLPTGGDGYTF
TRBV7-2	many	TRBJ1-1	NA	TGTGCCAGCAGCCCTACAAAGACCGGGACGGTGAACACTGAAGCTTTCTTT	CASSPTKTGTVNTEAFF
TRBV20-1	many	TRBJ2-3	TRBD2	TGCAGTGCTCAGCCGGGACTAGCGGGGCCCGGTACGCAGTATTTT	CSAQPGLAGPGTQYF
TRBV7-2	many	TRBJ2-5	NA	TGTGCCAGCAGCTTCAGCACCCAAGAGACCCAGTACTTC	CASSFSTQETQYF
TRBV6-2/TRBV6-3	many	TRBJ2-7	TRBD2	TGTGCCAGCAGTTCCCGCTTAGCGGGATCCTACGAGCAGTACTTC	CASSSRLAGSYEQYF
TRBV11-2	many	TRBJ2-5	NA	TGTGCCAGCAGCTTGGGGAACCAAGAGACCCAGTACTTC	CASSLGNQETQYF
TRBV20-1	many	TRBJ2-7	TRBD2	TGCAGTGCTGCTGCAGGGAGGGTGGCCTCCTACGAGCAGTACTTC	CSAAAGRVASYEQYF